This T cell receptor beta chain was found in a study of blood T cell repertoires in COVID-19. CDR1 and CDR2 from the germline V gene are LNHDA and SQIVND (reference sequence). V lost 6 bases to trimming and J lost 3 bases, with 12 bases between them. The CDR3 is 13 residues long. Produced via immunoSEQ multiplex PCR; TCRdb's table is partial and in-frame only. The repertoire holds approximately 150,000 clones, with around 85% as singletons. In terms of age and location, participants ranged from roughly 18 to 100 years and lived in about 25 US areas. The chain carries TRBV19 and TRBJ2-7, with D possibly being TRBD1 (6 bases). The sample comprised PBMCs or T cells enriched from blood (not recorded which). This sequence was found in a woman between 40 and 55 years old who had recovered from COVID-19. CDR3 residues: CASSWTASYEQYF. The CDR3 DNA reads as TGTGCCAGTAGCTGGACAGCCAGCTACGAGCAGTACTTC.